Shown below are 5 T cell receptor beta chains from a single sample sequenced in a study of T cell responses to AZD1222 COVID-19 vaccine. The assay was immunoSEQ multiplex PCR, and TCRdb's table has in-frame clones only and misses some. The repertoire consists of tens of thousands of clones, with approximately 89% occurring once and the leading ten covering around 2.2%. This specimen was peripheral blood, taken on day 0 of AZD1222 vaccination. The origin of the receptors is an adult in good health.

The chain uses TRBV7-9 and TRBJ1-4, with TRBD1 matching over 8 bases. CDR1 SEHNR and CDR2 FQNEAQ come from the germline V gene (reference sequence). CDR3 size: 14 residues. V was pared by 6 bases and J by 6 bases, with 6 bases of the junction left unmatched. The CDR3 DNA reads as TGTGCCAGCAGTTTCGGACAGGGTGATGAAAAACTGTTTTTT. Its protein product is CASSFGQGDEKLFF.

The rearrangement links TRBV12-3 or TRBV12-4 to TRBJ1-3; perhaps TRBD1 as D (5 bases). Trimming cost V 8 bases and J 4 bases, with 12 bases left between them. CDR3 length equals 13 residues. CDR3 protein: CASVTSGGNTIYF. The DNA for the CDR3 is TGTGCCAGCGTCACCTCAGGGGGAAACACCATATATTTT.

The genes are TRBV6-2 or TRBV6-3 and TRBJ2-7; D may be TRBD2 (6 bases). Germline V gives CDR1 MNHEY, CDR2 SVGEGT. The CDR3 has 15 residues. The V gene lost 2 bases and the J gene lost 5 bases, with 16 bases spanning the gap. CDR3 nucleotide sequence: TGTGCCAGCAGTTACCCCGGGACTTATCAGAACGAGCAGTACTTC. Protein: CASSYPGTYQNEQYF.

V is TRBV29-1 and J is TRBJ1-2, with 7 nucleotides matching TRBD1. This CDR3 has 12 residues. The ends lost 5 bases at V and 8 bases at J; junction bases unmatched: 8. Germline CDR1 is SQVTM and CDR2 is ANQGSEA. CDR3 DNA: TGCAGCGTTTCTCAGGGGGGTTTGGGCTACACCTTC. This sequence encodes CSVSQGGLGYTF.

The table lists this clone with a count of one. V gene TRBV19 combines with J gene TRBJ2-2, with D hard to call. There are 14 residues in the CDR3. From germline, CDR1 is LNHDA and CDR2 SQIVND (reference sequence). Trimming removed 2 bases from V and 3 bases from J, with 7 bases in between. The CDR3 coding sequence is TGTGCCAGTAGTATAAAGAGAGACACCGGGGAGCTGTTTTTT. Its translation: CASSIKRDTGELFF. The full variable domain, with the rest looked up from reference TRBV19 and TRBJ2-2, is DGGITQSPKYLFRKEGQNVTLSCEQNLNHDAMYWYRQDPGQGLRLIYYSQIVNDFQKGDIAEGYSVSREKKESFPLTVTSAQKNPTAFYLCASSIKRDTGELFFGEGSRLTVL.